This T cell receptor beta chain was recorded in a study of shared clonotypes between healthy human individuals. Turning to the study itself: The study enrolled two women and three men aged 18 to 49.

The deep-level immunoSEQ assay was used. Assay: immunoSEQ multiplex PCR; the TCRdb copy retains only in-frame clones and omits some. This repertoire shows about 1.1 million clones, approximately 80% found once; its top ten account for roughly 0.82%. CD4+ cells were split into CD45RA+ naive and CD45RA-negative memory subsets. The germline V and J ends were trimmed by 1 base and 3 bases, with 10 bases remaining between them. Germline lookup yields CDR1 SGHTA and CDR2 FQGNSA. The CDR3 is 15 residues long. With respect to this clone: Its antigen is not known.

Study results and limitations: The diversity represented, both genetic and in exposure history, was limited by few donors.

Specimen: memory CD4+ T cells from PBMCs. The subset was: CD45RA-negative fraction. This chain joins TRBV7-2 and TRBJ1-3; TRBD1 might be the D (5 bases). This receptor was identified in a man in his late teens or twenties in good health. Some clones in this sample may be carry-over from other donors' samples. As DNA, the CDR3 is TGTGCCAGCAGCTTAGTTGGGGCTGATGGAAACACCATATATTTT. Protein: CASSLVGADGNTIYF.